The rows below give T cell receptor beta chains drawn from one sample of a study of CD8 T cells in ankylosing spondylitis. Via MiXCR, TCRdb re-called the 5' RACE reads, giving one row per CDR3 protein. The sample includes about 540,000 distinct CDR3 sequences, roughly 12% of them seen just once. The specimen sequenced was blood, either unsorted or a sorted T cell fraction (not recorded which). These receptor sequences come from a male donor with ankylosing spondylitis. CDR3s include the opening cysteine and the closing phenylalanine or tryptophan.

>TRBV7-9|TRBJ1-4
CASSLVDRGPEKLFF
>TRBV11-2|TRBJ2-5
CASSLLGLAGGQETQYF
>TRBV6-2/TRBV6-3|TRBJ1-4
CASSLMDEKLFF
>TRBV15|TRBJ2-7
CATSREASYEQYF
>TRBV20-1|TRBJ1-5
CSAGFGGVNQPQHF
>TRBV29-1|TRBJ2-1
CSVADYNEQFF
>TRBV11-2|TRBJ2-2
CASSPRLADDTGELFF
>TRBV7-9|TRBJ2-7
CASSRESTYEQYF
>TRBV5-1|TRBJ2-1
CASSLVGGGSYNEQFF
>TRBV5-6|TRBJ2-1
CASRFLGGRVNEQFF
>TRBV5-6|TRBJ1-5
CASSRLGGGNQPQHF
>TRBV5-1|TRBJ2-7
CASRRREIVDEQYF
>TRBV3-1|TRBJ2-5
CASSQHPGRQETQYF
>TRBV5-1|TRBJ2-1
CASSNLEGNNEQFF
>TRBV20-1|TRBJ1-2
CSAREGVRGYTF
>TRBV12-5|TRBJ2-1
CASGLGVSGNEQFF
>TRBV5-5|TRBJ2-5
CASSLGAVDSLETQYF
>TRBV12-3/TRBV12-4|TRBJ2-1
CASSFRLLPSYNEQFF
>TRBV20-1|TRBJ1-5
CSAAPPWVEGNQPQHF
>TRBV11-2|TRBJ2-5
CASSPPGGGEETQYF